A selection of T cell receptor beta chains follows, all from one sample in a study of blood T cell repertoires in COVID-19. The data were produced by immunoSEQ multiplex PCR, yet TCRdb's version contains in-frame clones alone and is incomplete. Counted here are some 65,000 clones, approximately 79% occurring once; the ten biggest clones make up 5.5%. Sequencing was carried out using peripheral blood. The origin of the receptors is a woman between 65 and 79 years old with acute or convalescent COVID-19. Both conserved end residues are part of each CDR3. Clone size appears in some rows only: once, few, many, or a class for an expanded clone.

15	.	TRBV7-9	TRBJ2-3	CASSLGTSVADTQYF
16	.	TRBV7-2	TRBJ2-1	CASSGRTSGGYNEQFF
14	few	TRBV7-9	TRBJ1-2	CASSLARINYGYTF
17	.	TRBV13	TRBJ2-2	CASSLGTGKVGTGELFF
13	.	TRBV7-2	TRBJ1-1	CASSFRGLTEAFF
17	.	TRBV27	TRBJ2-2	CASSPGWGQANTGELFF
13	.	TRBV28	TRBJ1-2	CASSSGDSYGYTF
16	.	TRBV16	TRBJ1-6	CASSHLDRAGDSPLHF
15	once	TRBV19	TRBJ2-3	CASSNSGSILYTQYF
13	once	TRBV14	TRBJ1-2	CASSAVDNYGYTF
14	.	TRBV5-1	TRBJ2-3	CASSEPGQGASQYF
14	.	TRBV7-2	TRBJ2-1	CASSPSSSYNEQFF
13	few	TRBV28	TRBJ1-4	CASFDRANEKLFF
14	.	TRBV15	TRBJ1-2	CATSGQGRGEGYTF
15	.	TRBV24-1	TRBJ2-5	CATISWGVCLETQYF
17	.	TRBV5-4	TRBJ2-5	CASSRLDGGTVQETQYF
15	.	TRBV11-2	TRBJ1-1	CASSFSRDSSRVAFF
15	.	TRBV7-9	TRBJ1-5	CASSLGQGAGQPQHF
13	.	TRBV6-5	TRBJ2-1	CASLQGSYNEQFF
15	.	TRBV15	TRBJ2-3	CATSNWRGGLDTQYF
14	.	TRBV7-8	TRBJ2-3	CASSPRTNTDTQYF
13	.	TRBV15	TRBJ1-2	CATSRDRGYGYTF
13	.	TRBV24-1	TRBJ2-3	CATSTESTDTQYF
14	.	TRBV5-4	TRBJ2-1	CASSLGAGYNEQFF
16	.	TRBV7-9	TRBJ2-3	CASNRDRSGRTSTQYF
16	.	TRBV4-2	TRBJ2-7	CASSQDHRGQVYEQYF
10	.	TRBV24-1	TRBJ1-2	CATNHEGYTF
16	.	TRBV11-2	TRBJ2-3	CASSLGDFPNTDTQYF
18	.	TRBV19	TRBJ2-3	CASSMVAGGPSSTDTQYF
15	few	TRBV3-1/TRBV3-2	TRBJ2-1	CASSLGTGAYNEQFF
16	once	TRBV7-9	TRBJ2-1	CASSLQTSGGGSEQFF
15	.	TRBV7-9	TRBJ1-4	CASSLDGSANEKLFF
15	.	TRBV6-5	TRBJ1-4	CASRRTQGSNEKLFF
14	once	TRBV28	TRBJ2-7	CASSSVDLLYEQYF
13	.	TRBV7-2	TRBJ2-3	CASSLEFGNTQYF
13	.	TRBV9	TRBJ2-1	CASSFGTSPEQFF